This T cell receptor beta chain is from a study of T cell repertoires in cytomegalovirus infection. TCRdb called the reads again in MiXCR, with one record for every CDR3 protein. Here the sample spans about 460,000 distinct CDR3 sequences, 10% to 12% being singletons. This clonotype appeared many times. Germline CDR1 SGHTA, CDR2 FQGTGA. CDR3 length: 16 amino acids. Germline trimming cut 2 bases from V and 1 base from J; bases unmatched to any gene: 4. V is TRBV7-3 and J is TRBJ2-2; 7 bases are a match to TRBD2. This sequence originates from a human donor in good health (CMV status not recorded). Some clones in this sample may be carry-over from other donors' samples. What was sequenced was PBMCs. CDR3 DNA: TGTGCCAGCAGCTTATCCCCTAGCGGGAACACCGGGGAGCTGTTTTTT. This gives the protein CASSLSPSGNTGELFF.